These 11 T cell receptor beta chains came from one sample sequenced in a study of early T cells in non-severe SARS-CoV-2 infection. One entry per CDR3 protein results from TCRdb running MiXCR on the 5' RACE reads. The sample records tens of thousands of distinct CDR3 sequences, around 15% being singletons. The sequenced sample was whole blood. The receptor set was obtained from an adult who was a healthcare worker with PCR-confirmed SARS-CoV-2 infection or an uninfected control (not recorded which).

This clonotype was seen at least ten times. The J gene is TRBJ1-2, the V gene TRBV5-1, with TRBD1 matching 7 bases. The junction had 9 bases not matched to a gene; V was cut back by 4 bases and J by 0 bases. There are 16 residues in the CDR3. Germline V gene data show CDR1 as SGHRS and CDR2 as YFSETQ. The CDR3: CASSPGGTEANYGYTF. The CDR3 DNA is TGCGCCAGCAGCCCTGGGGGGACAGAAGCTAACTATGGCTACACCTTC. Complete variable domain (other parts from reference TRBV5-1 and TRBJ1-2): KAGVTQTPRYLIKTRGQQVTLSCSPISGHRSVSWYQQTPGQGLQFLFEYFSETQRNKGNFPGRFSGRQFSNSRSEMNVSTLELGDSALYLCASSPGGTEANYGYTFGSGTRLTVV.

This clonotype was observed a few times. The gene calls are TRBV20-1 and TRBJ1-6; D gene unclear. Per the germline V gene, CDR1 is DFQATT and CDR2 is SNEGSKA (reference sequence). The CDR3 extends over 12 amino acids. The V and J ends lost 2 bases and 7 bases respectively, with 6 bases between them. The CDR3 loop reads CSARLRNSPLHF. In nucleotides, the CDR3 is TGCAGTGCTAGATTAAGGAATTCACCCCTCCACTTT.

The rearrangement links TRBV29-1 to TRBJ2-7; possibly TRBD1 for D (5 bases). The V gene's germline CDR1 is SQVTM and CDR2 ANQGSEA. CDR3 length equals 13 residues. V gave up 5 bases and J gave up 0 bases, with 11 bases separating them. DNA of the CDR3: TGCAGCGTTCAACAGGCGTCCTCCTACGAGCAGTACTTC. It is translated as CSVQQASSYEQYF.

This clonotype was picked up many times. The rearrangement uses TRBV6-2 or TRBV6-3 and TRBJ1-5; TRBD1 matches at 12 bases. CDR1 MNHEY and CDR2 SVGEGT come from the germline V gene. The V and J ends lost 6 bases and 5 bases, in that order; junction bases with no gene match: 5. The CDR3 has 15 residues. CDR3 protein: CASSSGTGGYQPQHF. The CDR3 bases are TGTGCCAGCAGCTCCGGGACAGGGGGCTATCAGCCCCAGCATTTT.

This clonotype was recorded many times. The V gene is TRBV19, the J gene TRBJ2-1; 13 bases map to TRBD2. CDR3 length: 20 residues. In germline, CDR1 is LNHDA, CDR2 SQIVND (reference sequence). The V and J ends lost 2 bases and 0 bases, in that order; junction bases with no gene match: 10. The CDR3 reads CASSISNPGLAGSSYNEQFF. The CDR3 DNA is TGTGCCAGTAGTATATCCAATCCGGGACTAGCGGGGAGCTCCTACAATGAGCAGTTCTTC.

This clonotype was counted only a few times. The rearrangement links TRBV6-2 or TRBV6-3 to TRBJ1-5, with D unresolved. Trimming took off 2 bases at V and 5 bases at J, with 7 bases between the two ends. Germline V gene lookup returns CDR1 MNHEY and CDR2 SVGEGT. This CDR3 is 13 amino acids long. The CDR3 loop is CASSYLLYQPQHF. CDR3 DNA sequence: TGTGCCAGCAGTTACCTGCTGTATCAGCCCCAGCATTTT.

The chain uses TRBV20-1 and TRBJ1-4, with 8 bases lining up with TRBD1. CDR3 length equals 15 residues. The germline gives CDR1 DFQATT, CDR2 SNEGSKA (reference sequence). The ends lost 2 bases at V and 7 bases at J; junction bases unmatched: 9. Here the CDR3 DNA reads TGCAGTGCTAGAACCGGGACAGGAGGCGGTGAAAAACTGTTTTTT. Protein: CSARTGTGGGEKLFF.

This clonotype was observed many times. The CDR3 coding sequence is TGCGCCAGCAGCTTGGAACCGGGACAGGGCTATAGTCAGCCCCAGCATTTT. The encoded protein is CASSLEPGQGYSQPQHF. V gene TRBV5-1 combines with J gene TRBJ1-5, with 9 bases aligning to TRBD1. V dropped 0 bases and J dropped 6; count of bases not matched to a gene: 10. CDR3 length equals 17 residues. From germline, CDR1 is SGHRS and CDR2 YFSETQ.

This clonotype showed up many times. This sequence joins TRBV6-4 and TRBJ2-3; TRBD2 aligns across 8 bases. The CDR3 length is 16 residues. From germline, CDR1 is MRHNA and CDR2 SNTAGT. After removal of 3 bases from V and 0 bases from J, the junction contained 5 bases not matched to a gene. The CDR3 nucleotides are TGTGCCAGCAGTGAATCGGCGGGGGGTAGCACAGATACGCAGTATTTT. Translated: CASSESAGGSTDTQYF.

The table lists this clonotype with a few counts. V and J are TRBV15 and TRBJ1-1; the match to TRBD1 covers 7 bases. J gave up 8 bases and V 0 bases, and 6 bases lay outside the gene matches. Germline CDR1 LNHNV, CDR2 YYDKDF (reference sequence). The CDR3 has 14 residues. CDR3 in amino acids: CATSREGVDREAFF. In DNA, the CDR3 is TGTGCCACCAGCAGAGAAGGGGTGGACAGGGAAGCTTTCTTT.

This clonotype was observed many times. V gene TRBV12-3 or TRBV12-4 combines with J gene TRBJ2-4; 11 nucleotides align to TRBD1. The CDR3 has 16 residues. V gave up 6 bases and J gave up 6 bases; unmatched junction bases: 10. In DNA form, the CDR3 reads TGTGCCAGCAGCCCCGGACAGGGGGCTTGGCGAAACATTCAGTACTTC. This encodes CASSPGQGAWRNIQYF.